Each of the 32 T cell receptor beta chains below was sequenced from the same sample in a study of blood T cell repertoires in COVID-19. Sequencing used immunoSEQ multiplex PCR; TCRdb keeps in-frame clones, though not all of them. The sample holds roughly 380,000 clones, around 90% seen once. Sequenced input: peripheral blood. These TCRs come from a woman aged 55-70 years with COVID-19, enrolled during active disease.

The CDR3: CASSESRIRDTEAFF. For the CDR3, the DNA is TGTGCCAGCAGTGAATCGAGGATTCGGGACACTGAAGCTTTCTTT. This chain joins TRBV6-1 and TRBJ1-1; D is ambiguous. CDR3 size: 15 residues. Germline assignment: CDR1 MNHNS and CDR2 SASEGT. Between the trimmed V and J ends, which lost 2 bases and 3 bases, there was a span of 13 bases.

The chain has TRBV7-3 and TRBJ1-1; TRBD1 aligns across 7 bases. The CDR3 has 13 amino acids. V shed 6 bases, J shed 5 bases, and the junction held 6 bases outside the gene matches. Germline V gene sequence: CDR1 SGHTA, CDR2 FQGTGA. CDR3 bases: TGTGCCAGCAGATCAGGGGGGAGGACTGAAGCTTTCTTT. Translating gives CASRSGGRTEAFF.

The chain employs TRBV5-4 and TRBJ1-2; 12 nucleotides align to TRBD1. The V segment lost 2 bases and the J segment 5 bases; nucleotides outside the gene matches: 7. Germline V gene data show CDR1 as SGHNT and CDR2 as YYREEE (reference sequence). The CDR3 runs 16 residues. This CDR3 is CASSFPGQGAIYGYTF. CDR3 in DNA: TGTGCCAGCAGCTTCCCGGGACAGGGGGCTATTTATGGCTACACCTTC.

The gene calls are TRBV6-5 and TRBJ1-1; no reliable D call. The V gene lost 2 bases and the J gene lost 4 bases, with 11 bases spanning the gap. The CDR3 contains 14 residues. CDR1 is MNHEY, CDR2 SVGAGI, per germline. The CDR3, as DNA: TGTGCCAGCAGTTACAGTAGGTCGGGCACTGAAGCTTTCTTT. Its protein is CASSYSRSGTEAFF.

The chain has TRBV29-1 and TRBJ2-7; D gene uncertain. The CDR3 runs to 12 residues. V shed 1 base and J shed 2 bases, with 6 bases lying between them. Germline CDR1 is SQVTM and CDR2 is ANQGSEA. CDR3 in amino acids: CSVEGAAYEQYF. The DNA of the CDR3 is TGCAGCGTTGAAGGGGCAGCCTACGAGCAGTACTTC.

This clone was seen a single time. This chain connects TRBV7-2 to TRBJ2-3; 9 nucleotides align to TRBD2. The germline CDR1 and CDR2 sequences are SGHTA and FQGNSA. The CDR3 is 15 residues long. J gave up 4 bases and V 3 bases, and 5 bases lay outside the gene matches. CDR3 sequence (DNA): TGTGCCAGCAGCTTTGGCGGGGGGGCCTCAGATACGCAGTATTTT. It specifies CASSFGGGASDTQYF.

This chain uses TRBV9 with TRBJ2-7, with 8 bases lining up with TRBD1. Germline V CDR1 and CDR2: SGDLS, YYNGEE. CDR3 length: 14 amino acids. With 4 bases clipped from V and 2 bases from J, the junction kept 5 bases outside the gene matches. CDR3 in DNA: TGTGCCAGCAGCCTTAGGGACAGGCCCTACGAGCAGTACTTC. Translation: CASSLRDRPYEQYF.

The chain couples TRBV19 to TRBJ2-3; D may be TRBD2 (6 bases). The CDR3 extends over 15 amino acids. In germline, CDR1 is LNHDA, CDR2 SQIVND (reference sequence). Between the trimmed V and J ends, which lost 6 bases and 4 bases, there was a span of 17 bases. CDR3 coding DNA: TGTGCCAGTAGATCGGGGGTGCTGGGGGCAGATACGCAGTATTTT. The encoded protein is CASRSGVLGADTQYF.

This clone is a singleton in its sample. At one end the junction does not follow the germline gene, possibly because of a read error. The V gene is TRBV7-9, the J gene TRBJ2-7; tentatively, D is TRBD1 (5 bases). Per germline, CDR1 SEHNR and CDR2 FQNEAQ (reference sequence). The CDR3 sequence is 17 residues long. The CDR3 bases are TGTGCCAGCAGCTTAGGTCTGAGCGCGGCAGGGTCCTCCGAGCAGTACTTC. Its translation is CASSLGLSAAGSSEQYF.

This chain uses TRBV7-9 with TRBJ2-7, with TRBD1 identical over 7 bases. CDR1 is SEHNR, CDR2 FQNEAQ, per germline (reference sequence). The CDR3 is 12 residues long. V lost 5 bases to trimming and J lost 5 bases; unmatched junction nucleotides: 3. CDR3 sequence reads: CASSPTGDEQYF. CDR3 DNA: TGTGCCAGCAGCCCAACAGGGGACGAGCAGTACTTC.

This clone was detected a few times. The CDR3 region is CASSQVQGGYTF. The CDR3 DNA reads TGTGCCAGCAGCCAAGTTCAGGGTGGCTACACCTTC. The chain is built from TRBV3-1 (or the pseudogene TRBV3-2) and TRBJ1-2, with TRBD1 as a possible D gene (5 bases). The ends were cut back, 1 base at V and 7 bases at J, with 7 bases in the middle. Looked up from germline, CDR1 is LGHDT and CDR2 is YNNKEL (reference sequence). The CDR3 length is 12 residues.

The CDR3 DNA follows: TGTGCCAGCAGCCTAAGACAGCGCGACGAGCAGTACTTC. Translating gives CASSLRQRDEQYF. The rearrangement joins TRBV6-5 to TRBJ2-7, with D possibly matching TRBD1 (5 bases). Trimming pared 6 bases from V and 5 bases from J, leaving 14 bases between. The CDR3 covers 13 residues. Germline CDR1 reads MNHEY; CDR2 reads SVGAGI.

CDR3 amino acids: CASSSLQGRTTNEKLFF. In nucleotides, the CDR3 is TGTGCCAGCAGTTCCCTACAGGGCCGAACAACTAATGAAAAACTGTTTTTT. V is TRBV27 and J is TRBJ1-4; D is perhaps TRBD1 (6 bases). The CDR3 runs to 17 residues. V was pared by 4 bases and J by 0 bases, with 15 bases between. Germline-derived CDR1 and CDR2 are MNHEY and SMNVEV (reference sequence).

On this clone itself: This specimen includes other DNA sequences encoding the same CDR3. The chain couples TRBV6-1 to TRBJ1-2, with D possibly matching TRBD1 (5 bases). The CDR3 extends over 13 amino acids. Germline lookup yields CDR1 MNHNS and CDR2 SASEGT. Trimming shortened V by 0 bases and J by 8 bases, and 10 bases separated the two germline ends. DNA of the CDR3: TGTGCCAGCAGTGAAGCGCTTCGGGGGGGCTACACCTTC. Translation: CASSEALRGGYTF.

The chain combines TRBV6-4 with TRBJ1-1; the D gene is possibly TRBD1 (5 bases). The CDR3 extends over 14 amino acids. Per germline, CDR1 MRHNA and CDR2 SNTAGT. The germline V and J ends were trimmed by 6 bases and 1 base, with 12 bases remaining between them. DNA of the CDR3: TGTGCCAGCAGGCCCCGGGGGTCGAACACTGAAGCTTTCTTT. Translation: CASRPRGSNTEAFF.

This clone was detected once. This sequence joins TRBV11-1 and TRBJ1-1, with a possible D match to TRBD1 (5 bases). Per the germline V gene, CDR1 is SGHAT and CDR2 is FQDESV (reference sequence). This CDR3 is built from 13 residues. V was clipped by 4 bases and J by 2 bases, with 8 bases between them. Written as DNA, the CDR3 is TGTGCCAGCAGCTCAGGGCCCAACACTGAAGCTTTCTTT. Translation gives CASSSGPNTEAFF. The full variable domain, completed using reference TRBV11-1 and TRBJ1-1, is EAEVAQSPRYKITEKSQAVAFWCDPISGHATLYWYRQILGQGPELLVQFQDESVVDDSQLPKDRFSAERLKGVDSTLKIQPAELGDSAMYLCASSSGPNTEAFFGQGTRLTVV.

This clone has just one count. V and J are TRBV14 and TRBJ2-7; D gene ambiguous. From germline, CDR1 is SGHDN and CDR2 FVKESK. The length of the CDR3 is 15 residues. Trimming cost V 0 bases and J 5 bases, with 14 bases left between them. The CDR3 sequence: CASSQDSSSLDEQYF. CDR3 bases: TGTGCCAGCAGCCAAGACAGTTCAAGTCTGGACGAGCAGTACTTC.

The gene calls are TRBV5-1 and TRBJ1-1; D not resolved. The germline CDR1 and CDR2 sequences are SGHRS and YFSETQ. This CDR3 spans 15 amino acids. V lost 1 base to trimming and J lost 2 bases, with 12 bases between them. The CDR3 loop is CASSLSLVPNTEAFF. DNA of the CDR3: TGCGCCAGCAGCTTGAGTTTAGTACCCAACACTGAAGCTTTCTTT.

Here the CDR3 DNA reads TGTGCCAGCTCACCACCCCTCAGGGGCCGCACAGATACGCAGTATTTT. This encodes CASSPPLRGRTDTQYF. The chain uses TRBV18 and TRBJ2-3; possibly TRBD1 for D (6 bases). The germline V gene has CDR1 KGHSH and CDR2 LQKENI. The V gene lost 0 bases and the J gene lost 1 base, with 11 bases spanning the gap. CDR3 length: 16 residues.

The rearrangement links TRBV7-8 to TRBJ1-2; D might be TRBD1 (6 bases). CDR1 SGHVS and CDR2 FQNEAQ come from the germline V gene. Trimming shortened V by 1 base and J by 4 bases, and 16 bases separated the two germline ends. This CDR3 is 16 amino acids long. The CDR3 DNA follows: TGTGCCAGCAGCTTAGATTTCAGGGGCACCGGCTATGGCTACACCTTC. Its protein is CASSLDFRGTGYGYTF.

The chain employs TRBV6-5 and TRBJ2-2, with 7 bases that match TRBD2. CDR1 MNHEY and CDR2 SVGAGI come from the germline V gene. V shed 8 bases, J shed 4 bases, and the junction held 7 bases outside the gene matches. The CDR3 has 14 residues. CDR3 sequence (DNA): TGTGCCAGCGCGGGGGACGTGAGCACCGGGGAGCTGTTTTTT. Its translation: CASAGDVSTGELFF.

This CDR3 is CASSYSRGGYTF. CDR3 nucleotides: TGTGCCAGCAGTTATTCGCGGGGGGGCTACACCTTC. The chain uses TRBV6-5 and TRBJ1-2, with a possible D match to TRBD1 (5 bases). CDR3 size: 12 residues. Trimming pared 3 bases from V and 8 bases from J, leaving 10 bases between. Per germline, CDR1 MNHEY and CDR2 SVGAGI.

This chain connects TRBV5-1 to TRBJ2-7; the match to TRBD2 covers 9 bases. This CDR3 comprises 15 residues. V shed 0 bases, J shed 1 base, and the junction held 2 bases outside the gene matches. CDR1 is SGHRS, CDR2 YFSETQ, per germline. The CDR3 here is CASSLGSGGSYEQYF. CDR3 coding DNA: TGCGCCAGCAGCTTGGGAAGCGGGGGGTCCTACGAGCAGTACTTC.

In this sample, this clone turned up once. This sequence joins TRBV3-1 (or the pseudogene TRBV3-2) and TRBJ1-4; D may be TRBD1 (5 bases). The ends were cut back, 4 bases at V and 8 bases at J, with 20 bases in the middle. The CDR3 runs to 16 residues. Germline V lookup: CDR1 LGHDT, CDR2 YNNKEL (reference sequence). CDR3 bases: TGTGCCAGCAGCCTAGAAACCACAGCCTGGGGCGAAAAACTGTTTTTT. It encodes CASSLETTAWGEKLFF.

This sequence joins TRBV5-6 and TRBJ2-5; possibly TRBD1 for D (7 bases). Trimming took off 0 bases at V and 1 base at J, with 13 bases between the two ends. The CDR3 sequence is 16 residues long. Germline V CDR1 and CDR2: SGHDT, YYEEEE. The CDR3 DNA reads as TGTGCCAGCAGCTTGGCAGGAGGGGGCAGCCAAGAGACCCAGTACTTC. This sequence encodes CASSLAGGGSQETQYF. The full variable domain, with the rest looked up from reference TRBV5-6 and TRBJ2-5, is DAGVTQSPTHLIKTRGQQVTLRCSPKSGHDTVSWYQQALGQGPQFIFQYYEEEERQRGNFPDRFSGHQFPNYSSELNVNALLLGDSALYLCASSLAGGGSQETQYFGPGTRLLVL.

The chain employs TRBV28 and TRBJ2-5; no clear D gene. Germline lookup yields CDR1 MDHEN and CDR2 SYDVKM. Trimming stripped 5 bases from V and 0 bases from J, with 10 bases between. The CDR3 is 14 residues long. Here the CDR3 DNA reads TGTGCCAGCAGTCCCCTTCAGTACCAAGAGACCCAGTACTTC. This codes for CASSPLQYQETQYF.

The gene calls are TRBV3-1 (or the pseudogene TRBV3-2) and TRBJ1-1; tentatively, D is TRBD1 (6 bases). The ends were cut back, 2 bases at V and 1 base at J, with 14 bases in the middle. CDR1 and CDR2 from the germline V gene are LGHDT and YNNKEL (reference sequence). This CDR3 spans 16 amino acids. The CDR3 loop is CASSQPRGGGNTEAFF. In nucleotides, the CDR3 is TGTGCCAGCAGCCAACCCCGGGGAGGGGGGAACACTGAAGCTTTCTTT.

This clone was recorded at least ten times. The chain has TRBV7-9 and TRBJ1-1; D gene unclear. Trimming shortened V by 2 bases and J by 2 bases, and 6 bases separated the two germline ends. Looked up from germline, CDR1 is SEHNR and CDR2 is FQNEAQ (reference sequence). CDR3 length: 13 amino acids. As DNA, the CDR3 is TGTGCCAGCAGCTTATTGACAAACACTGAAGCTTTCTTT. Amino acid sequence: CASSLLTNTEAFF.

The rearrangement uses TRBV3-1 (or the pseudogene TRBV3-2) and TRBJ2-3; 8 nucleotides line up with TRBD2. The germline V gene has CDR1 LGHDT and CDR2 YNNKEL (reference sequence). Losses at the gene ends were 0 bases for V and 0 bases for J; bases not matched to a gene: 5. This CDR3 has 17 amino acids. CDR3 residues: CASSQDRVAGSTDTQYF. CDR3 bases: TGTGCCAGCAGCCAAGATCGAGTAGCGGGGAGCACAGATACGCAGTATTTT.

The CDR3 is CASRHRTGWGNQPQHF. CDR3 sequence (DNA): TGTGCCAGCAGGCATCGGACAGGGTGGGGGAATCAGCCCCAGCATTTT. The V call is TRBV5-5, the J call TRBJ1-5; 8 nucleotides agree with TRBD1. This CDR3 comprises 16 residues. Per germline, CDR1 SGHKS and CDR2 YYEKEE (reference sequence). The V gene end was trimmed by 5 bases and the J gene end by 4 bases; junction bases not matched to a gene: 11.

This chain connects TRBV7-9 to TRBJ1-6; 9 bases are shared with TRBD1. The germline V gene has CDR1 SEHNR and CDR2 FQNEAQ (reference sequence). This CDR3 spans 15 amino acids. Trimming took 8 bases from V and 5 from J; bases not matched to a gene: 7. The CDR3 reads CASGAGTGNNSPLHF. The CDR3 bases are TGTGCCAGCGGCGCCGGGACAGGGAATAATTCACCCCTCCACTTT.

The CDR3 here is CASSPSGTRGTGELFF. In DNA form, the CDR3 reads TGTGCCAGCAGCCCGAGTGGGACTAGGGGCACCGGGGAGCTGTTTTTT. This chain joins TRBV11-1 and TRBJ2-2; 8 nucleotides match TRBD2. The CDR3 is 16 amino acids. CDR1 is SGHAT and CDR2 is FQDESV in the germline V gene (reference sequence). V gave up 5 bases and J gave up 4 bases; unmatched junction bases: 9.